This entry concerns a single TCR beta chain. The sample has other DNA sequences that encode this CDR3 too. The germline V gene encodes CDR1 SGDLS and CDR2 YYNGEE. V was shortened by 0 bases and J by 4 bases, with 11 bases between the two germline ends. This CDR3 comprises 14 residues. This entry is derived from a study of shared clonotypes between healthy human individuals. Clones were sequenced by immunoSEQ multiplex PCR, and TCRdb holds only the in-frame ones, with some missing. Found here are about 1.5 million clones, 98% of them singletons; the top ten hold roughly 0.4%. Recent vaccinations or acute infections were absent in the healthy HIV-negative adult donors. CD4+ cells were split into CD45RA+ naive and CD45RA-negative memory subsets.

The specimen sequenced was naive CD4+ T cells sorted from blood. The subset denotes: CD45RA+ positively selected. The clonotype originates from a man aged 30-40 years in good health. J is TRBJ2-7 and V is TRBV9, with D possibly matching TRBD1 (7 bases). The DNA for the CDR3 is TGTGCCAGCAGCGTAGCCCAGGGGGGTTACGAGCAGTACTTC. It is translated as CASSVAQGGYEQYF.